A selection of T cell receptor beta chains follows, all from one sample in a study of PD-L1 blockade in urothelial cancer. Only in-frame clones appear in the TCRdb table, and some are missing; sequencing was by immunoSEQ multiplex PCR. The sample has around 43,000 clones, about 88% seen once. Sequences were derived from PBMCs, sampled around atezolizumab (anti-PD-L1) treatment. Receptors originate from a donor aged 40 or over with urothelial cancer. Both conserved end residues are part of each CDR3.

CDR3aa	v_gene
CASSQTSGHPNEQFF	TRBV18
CATSSGGTGNTEAFF	TRBV27
CASSTTTGTEAFF	TRBV11-2
CASSPTVGNQPQHF	TRBV6-5
CASSLWTSGSSDTQYF	TRBV11-2
CASSLGGGPPGELFF	TRBV7-7
CASSRHGETQYF	TRBV7-6
CASSLEGTSGRFYNEQFF	TRBV7-2
CAWRGTALAKNIQYF	TRBV30
CASRRTSGTDTQYF	TRBV2
CASSLAGGGAPRRYTF	TRBV5-4
CGGGGSRQETQYF	TRBV2
CASSAWTGGTEAFF	TRBV9
CASSKAGGTMGNIQYF	TRBV25-1
CASSLGPGSDEQYF	TRBV7-9
CSAAGRLGNTIYF	TRBV29-1
CASSLQGAAKNIQYF	TRBV18
CASRTGTSGRAGEQYF	TRBV5-1
CASSPRQGRAETQYF	TRBV11-2
CASTPTRQGSVGPYNEQFF	TRBV19
CASSPRQGHTSGANVLTF	TRBV18
CASSPDTNNGYTF	TRBV28
CASSVGVRDTETQYF	TRBV9
CASSPLTYTGEPYNEQFF	TRBV28
CSVVGALNQPQHF	TRBV29-1
CASRQGAFEKLFF	TRBV28